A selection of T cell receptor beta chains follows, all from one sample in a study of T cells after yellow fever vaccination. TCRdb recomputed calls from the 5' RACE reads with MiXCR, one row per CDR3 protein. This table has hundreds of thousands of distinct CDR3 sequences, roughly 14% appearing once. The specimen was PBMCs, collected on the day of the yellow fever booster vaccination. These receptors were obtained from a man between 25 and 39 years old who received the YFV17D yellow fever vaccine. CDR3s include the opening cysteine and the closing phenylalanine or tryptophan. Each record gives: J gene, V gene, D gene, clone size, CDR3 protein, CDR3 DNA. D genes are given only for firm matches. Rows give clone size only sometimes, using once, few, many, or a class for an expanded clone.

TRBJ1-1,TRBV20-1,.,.,CSAPHVGPEAFF,TGCAGTGCTCCCCACGTGGGTCCTGAAGCTTTCTTT
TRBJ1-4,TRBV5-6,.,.,CASSQEGGGFATNEKLFF,TGTGCCAGCAGCCAGGAAGGAGGGGGGTTTGCAACTAATGAAAAACTGTTTTTT
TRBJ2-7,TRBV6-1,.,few,CASSEEQEEYEQYF,TGTGCCAGCAGTGAAGAGCAGGAAGAATACGAGCAGTACTTC
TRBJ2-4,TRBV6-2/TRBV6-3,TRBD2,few,CASSYAASGGNIQYF,TGTGCCAGCAGTTACGCCGCTAGCGGGGGGAACATTCAGTACTTC
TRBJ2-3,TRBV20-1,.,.,CSAGGAPASYTQYF,TGCAGTGCTGGAGGAGCCCCCGCCTCTTATACGCAGTATTTT
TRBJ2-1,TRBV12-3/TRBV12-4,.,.,CASRLSGEQFF,TGTGCCAGCAGACTGTCGGGTGAGCAGTTCTTC
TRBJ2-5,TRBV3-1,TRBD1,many,CASRDRGLYWETQYF,TGTGCCAGCCGGGACAGGGGGCTATATTGGGAGACCCAGTACTTC
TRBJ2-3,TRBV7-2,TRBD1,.,CASSLAVGQGASDTQYF,TGTGCCAGCAGCTTAGCCGTGGGACAGGGGGCCTCGGATACGCAGTATTTT
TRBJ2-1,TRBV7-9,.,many,CASSSHYNEQFF,TGTGCCAGCAGCTCCCACTACAATGAGCAGTTCTTC
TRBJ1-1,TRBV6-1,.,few,CASSLNRAWNTEAFF,TGTGCCAGCAGTCTAAACAGGGCGTGGAACACTGAAGCTTTCTTT
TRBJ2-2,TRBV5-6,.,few,CASSFVDTSTGELFF,TGTGCCAGCAGCTTTGTGGACACATCGACCGGGGAGCTGTTTTTT
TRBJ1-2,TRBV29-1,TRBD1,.,CSAITGTGSGYTF,TGCAGCGCCATCACCGGGACAGGGAGTGGCTACACCTTC
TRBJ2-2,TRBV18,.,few,CASSPRLDTGELFF,TGTGCCAGCTCACCAAGGCTAGACACCGGGGAGCTGTTTTTT
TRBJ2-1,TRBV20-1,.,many,CSARDSLAPYNEQFF,TGCAGTGCTAGAGATTCTCTAGCTCCATACAATGAGCAGTTCTTC
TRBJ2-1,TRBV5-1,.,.,CASTHLWGNNEQFF,TGCGCCAGCACCCACCTTTGGGGTAATAATGAGCAGTTCTTC
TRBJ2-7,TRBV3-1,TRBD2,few,CASSQVGGRNSYEQYF,TGTGCCAGCAGCCAAGTTGGCGGGAGGAACTCCTACGAGCAGTACTTC
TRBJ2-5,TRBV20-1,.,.,CSAIPDPGEQYF,TGCAGTGCTATCCCCGACCCTGGAGAGCAGTACTTC
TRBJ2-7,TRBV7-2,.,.,CASSLGAMGARQYF,TGTGCCAGCAGCTTAGGGGCTATGGGGGCGAGACAGTACTTC
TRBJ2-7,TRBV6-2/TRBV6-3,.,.,CASRPGTNYEQYF,TGTGCCAGCAGACCCGGGACAAACTACGAGCAGTACTTC
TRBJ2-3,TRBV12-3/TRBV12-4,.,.,CATIVSINTQYF,TGTGCCACCATAGTCAGTATTAATACGCAGTATTTT
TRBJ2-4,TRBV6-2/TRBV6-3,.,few,CASGGMAKNIQYF,TGTGCCAGCGGGGGGATGGCCAAAAACATTCAGTACTTC
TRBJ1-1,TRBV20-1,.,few,CSARKQGTEAFF,TGCAGTGCTAGGAAACAGGGTACTGAAGCTTTCTTT
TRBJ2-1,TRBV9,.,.,CASSATTNDDNEQFF,TGTGCCAGCAGCGCGACCACCAATGACGACAATGAGCAGTTCTTC
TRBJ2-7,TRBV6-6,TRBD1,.,CARTKGQFYEQYF,TGTGCCAGAACGAAGGGACAGTTCTACGAGCAGTACTTC
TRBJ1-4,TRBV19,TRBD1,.,CASSARDSEKLFF,TGTGCCAGTAGTGCCCGGGACAGCGAAAAACTGTTTTTT
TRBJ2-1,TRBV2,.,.,CASSAGLAYNEQFF,TGTGCCAGCAGTGCGGGACTGGCCTACAATGAGCAGTTCTTC
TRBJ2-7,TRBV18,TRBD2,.,CASSLTGTSGTSEQYF,TGTGCCAGCTCACTCACAGGGACTAGCGGGACGTCCGAGCAGTACTTC
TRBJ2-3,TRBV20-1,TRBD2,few,CSARDETSGRTDTQYF,TGCAGTGCTAGAGATGAGACTAGCGGGAGGACAGATACGCAGTATTTT
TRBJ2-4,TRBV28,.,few,CASSRDWGAIIQYF,TGTGCCAGCAGCAGAGACTGGGGCGCTATCATTCAGTACTTC
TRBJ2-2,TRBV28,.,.,CASSAGWGLFF,TGTGCCAGCAGCGCAGGGTGGGGGCTGTTTTTT
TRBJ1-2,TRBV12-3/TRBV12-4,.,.,CASSEAGSRGYTF,TGTGCCAGCAGTGAGGCGGGGAGTAGGGGCTACACCTTC
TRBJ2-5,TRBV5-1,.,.,CASSPQQGETQYF,TGCGCCAGCAGCCCCCAGCAGGGGGAGACCCAGTACTTC
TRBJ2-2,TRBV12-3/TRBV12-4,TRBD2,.,CASSTLAGYTGELFF,TGTGCCAGCAGCACACTAGCGGGGTACACCGGGGAGCTGTTTTTT
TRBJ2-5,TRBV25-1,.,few,CASSDGLSYQETQYF,TGTGCCAGCAGTGATGGCTTATCCTACCAAGAGACCCAGTACTTC
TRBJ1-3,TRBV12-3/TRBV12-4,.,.,CASSFIGNTIYF,TGTGCCAGCAGTTTTATCGGAAACACCATATATTTT
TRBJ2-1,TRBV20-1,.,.,CSARAGIQFF,TGCAGTGCTAGGGCCGGGATCCAGTTCTTC
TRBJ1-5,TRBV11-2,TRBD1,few,CASSLVSYRGRISGGQPQHF,TGTGCCAGCAGCTTAGTAAGTTACAGGGGGCGTATTTCAGGCGGTCAGCCCCAGCATTTT
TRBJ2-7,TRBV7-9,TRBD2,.,CASSHLTSRVYEQYF,TGTGCCAGCAGCCATTTGACTAGCAGAGTCTACGAGCAGTACTTC
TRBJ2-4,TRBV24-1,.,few,CATSDPGTGSSIQYF,TGTGCCACCAGTGATCCCGGGACTGGGTCCAGCATTCAGTACTTC
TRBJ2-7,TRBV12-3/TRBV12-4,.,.,CASSLHPYEQYF,TGTGCCAGCAGTTTACATCCCTACGAGCAGTACTTC
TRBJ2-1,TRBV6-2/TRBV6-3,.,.,CASSYTASVGNTNEQFF,TGTGCCAGCAGTTACACCGCGTCAGTGGGAAATACCAATGAGCAGTTCTTC
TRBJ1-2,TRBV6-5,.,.,CASRTGGSGYTF,TGTGCCAGCAGGACCGGGGGGTCTGGCTACACCTTC
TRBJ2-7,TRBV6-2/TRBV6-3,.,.,CASSYLPGTTTFRLACEQYF,TGTGCCAGCAGTTATCTCCCCGGGACAACCACTTTTAGGCTAGCCTGCGAGCAGTACTTC
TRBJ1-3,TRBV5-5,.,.,CASSLPVGNTIYF,TGTGCCAGCAGCTTGCCCGTCGGAAACACCATATATTTT
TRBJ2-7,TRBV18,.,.,CASSPPGLNYEQYF,TGTGCCAGCTCACCACCAGGACTGAATTACGAGCAGTACTTC
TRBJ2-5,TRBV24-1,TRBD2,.,CATSDPTSGQETQYF,TGTGCCACCAGTGATCCCACTAGCGGACAAGAGACCCAGTACTTC
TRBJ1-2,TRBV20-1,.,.,CSARQTGTYGYTF,TGCAGTGCTAGACAAACAGGGACCTATGGCTACACCTTC
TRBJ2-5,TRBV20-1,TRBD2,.,CSAPGGSGRSETQYF,TGCAGTGCCCCTGGGGGAAGCGGGAGATCTGAGACCCAGTACTTC
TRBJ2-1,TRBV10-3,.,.,CAISPWGGEGNEQFF,TGTGCCATCAGTCCCTGGGGCGGAGAAGGGAATGAGCAGTTCTTC
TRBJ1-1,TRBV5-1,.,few,CASCPRAGWGAEAFF,TGCGCCAGCTGCCCAAGGGCGGGCTGGGGGGCTGAAGCTTTCTTT
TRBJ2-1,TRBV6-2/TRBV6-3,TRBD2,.,CASTTSGDAYNEQFF,TGTGCCAGCACGACTAGCGGAGACGCCTACAATGAGCAGTTCTTC
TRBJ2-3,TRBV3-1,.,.,CASSQVQSTDTQYF,TGTGCCAGCAGCCAAGTACAGAGCACAGATACGCAGTATTTT
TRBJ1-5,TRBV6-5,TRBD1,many,CASSTGVQPQHF,TGTGCCAGCAGCACAGGGGTTCAGCCCCAGCATTTT
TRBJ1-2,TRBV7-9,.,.,CASSPDYSGGNYGYTF,TGTGCCAGCAGCCCCGACTATTCGGGAGGAAACTATGGCTACACCTTC
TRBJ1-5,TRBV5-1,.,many,CASSAQPQGMSNQPQHF,TGCGCCAGCAGCGCACAGCCCCAGGGGATGAGCAATCAGCCCCAGCATTTT
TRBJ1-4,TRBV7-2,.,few,CASSPGRGGEKLFF,TGTGCCAGCAGCCCCGGCAGGGGAGGCGAAAAACTGTTTTTT
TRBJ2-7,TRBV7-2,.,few,CASSLGIANSYEQYF,TGTGCCAGCAGCTTAGGGATAGCGAACTCCTACGAGCAGTACTTC
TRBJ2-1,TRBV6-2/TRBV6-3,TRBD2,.,CASSYRIAGDRRWEQFF,TGTGCCAGCAGTTACCGTATAGCGGGAGATAGAAGGTGGGAGCAGTTCTTC
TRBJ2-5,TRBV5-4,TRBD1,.,CASSSLADRGSGETQYF,TGTGCCAGCAGCTCGCTAGCCGACAGGGGAAGTGGAGAGACCCAGTACTTC